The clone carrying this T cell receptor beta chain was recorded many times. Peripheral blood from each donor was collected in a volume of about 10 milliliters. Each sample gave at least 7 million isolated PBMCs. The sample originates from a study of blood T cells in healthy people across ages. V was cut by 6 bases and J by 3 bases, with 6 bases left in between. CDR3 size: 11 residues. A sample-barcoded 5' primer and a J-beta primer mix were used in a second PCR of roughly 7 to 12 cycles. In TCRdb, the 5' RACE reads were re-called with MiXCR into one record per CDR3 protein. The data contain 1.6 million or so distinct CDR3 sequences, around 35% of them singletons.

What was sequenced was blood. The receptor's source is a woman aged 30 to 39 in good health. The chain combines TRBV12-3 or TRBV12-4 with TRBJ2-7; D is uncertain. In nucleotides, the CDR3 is TGTGCCAGCAGCCGGATCTACGAGCAGTACTTC. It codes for CASSRIYEQYF.